At least ten counts were recorded for the clone carrying this T cell receptor (beta chain). Its matching antigen is unknown. Noted time point: technical triplicate 3. These data originate in a study of neurological immune-mediated disorders. A 10-nucleotide random UMI tagged transcripts in template-switch 5'RACE cDNA synthesis. TCRdb ran MiXCR on the 5' RACE reads and lists one entry per CDR3 protein. The sample includes approximately 28,000 distinct CDR3 sequences, less than 20% of them seen just once. With 1 base clipped from V and 3 bases from J, the junction kept 13 bases outside the gene matches. The CDR3 extends over 17 amino acids. Per germline, CDR1 DFQATT and CDR2 SNEGSKA (reference sequence). Notes on the study in general: HTLV-1-associated myelopathy showed the most TCR clonal expansion; multiple sclerosis the least, below healthy controls.

This chain links TRBV20-1 with TRBJ2-3; 7 nucleotides align to TRBD2. The specimen was CD4+ T cells from blood. The receptor's source is a female donor with HTLV-1-associated myelopathy (HAM/TSP). The CDR3 DNA sequence: TGCAGTGCTAGAGGTGTGCCTGGACTAGTTGGTACAGATACGCAGTATTTT. Translating it yields CSARGVPGLVGTDTQYF.